This TCR beta chain was identified during a study of monozygotic twins with inflammatory bowel disease. Study-wide results and limits: There was no way to distinguish the different T cell subtypes. Patient repertoire variability may have increased through differing immunosuppressive treatments.

Concerning this clonotype itself: The antigen is not known.

For each CDR3 protein, TCRdb gives one entry from its re-call of the 5' RACE reads, without DNA. This repertoire includes 170,000 or so distinct CDR3 sequences. The germline gives CDR1 SGDLS, CDR2 YYNGEE. This CDR3 comprises 15 residues. This chain joins TRBV9 and TRBJ1-3; the TRBD1 assignment by TCRdb is unverifiable without DNA. The sequence derives from a human donor with ulcerative colitis or Crohn's disease, or a healthy co-twin of an affected twin (not recorded which). The material sequenced was blood. The CDR3 sequence: CASSVQTAPGNTIYF.